This TCR beta chain was recovered during a study of T cell responses to AZD1222 COVID-19 vaccine. The CDR3 consists of 15 residues. Germline-derived CDR1 and CDR2 are SGHNT and YYREEE (reference sequence). Trimming took off 5 bases at V and 5 bases at J, with 19 bases between the two ends. Repertoires were generated with immunoSEQ multiplex PCR, while TCRdb's copy carries only in-frame clones and drops some. The table has 110,000 or so clones, more than 70% seen once; the top ten hold 4.4%. Concerning this clone: As yet, its antigen is unknown.

General observations from the study: After the peak T cell response, and only then, were repertoires sampled.

V is TRBV5-4 and J is TRBJ1-2, with D possibly being TRBD1 (6 bases). The sample was peripheral blood, taken 28 days after the second AZD1222 dose. This clonotype was sampled from an adult who received the AZD1222 COVID-19 vaccine. The CDR3 sequence: CASRDPLTGGYGYTF. The CDR3 DNA reads as TGTGCCAGCAGAGACCCGTTGACAGGCGGGTATGGCTACACCTTC.